The next 32 T cell receptor beta chains were all read from a single sample in a study of identical twins. TCRdb re-analysed the 5' RACE reads in MiXCR, keeping a single row per CDR3 protein. This table holds some 500,000 distinct CDR3 sequences, approximately 15% found once. These data were also reused for a study on yellow fever vaccine responses in identical twins.

The specimen sequenced was CD4+ T cells sorted from blood. These receptors all stem from a woman between 18 and 30 years old in good health.

V and J are TRBV15 and TRBJ2-5, with D perhaps given as TRBD1 or TRBD2 (6 bases each). The CDR3 covers 12 residues. Trimming pared 7 bases from V and 5 bases from J, leaving 11 bases between. The V gene's germline CDR1 is LNHNV and CDR2 YYDKDF (reference sequence). The CDR3 sequence is CATKGGVETQYF. The CDR3 DNA is TGTGCCACCAAGGGGGGAGTGGAGACCCAGTACTTC.

The table lists this clonotype with a few counts. The rearrangement links TRBV3-1 to TRBJ2-3; 8 nucleotides line up with TRBD2. Germline V lookup: CDR1 LGHDT, CDR2 YNNKEL (reference sequence). V dropped 1 base and J dropped 0; count of bases not matched to a gene: 3. This CDR3 region has 16 residues. This CDR3 reads CASSQVRGGSTDTQYF. The CDR3 bases are TGTGCCAGCAGCCAAGTCCGGGGGGGGAGCACAGATACGCAGTATTTT.

J is TRBJ1-5 and V is TRBV6-2 or TRBV6-3, with a weak D call TRBD1 (6 bases). V shed 6 bases and J shed 2 bases, with 11 bases lying between them. The germline V gene has CDR1 MNHEY and CDR2 SVGEGT. This CDR3 has 14 amino acids. Written as DNA, the CDR3 is TGTGCCAGCAGCCGCCGGACAGGCAATCAGCCCCAGCATTTT. Protein sequence: CASSRRTGNQPQHF.

This chain joins TRBV5-1 and TRBJ2-5, with D possibly matching TRBD1 (6 bases). The V gene's germline CDR1 is SGHRS and CDR2 YFSETQ. The CDR3 is made up of 13 amino acids. Deletions cut 4 bases from V and 3 bases from J, with 10 bases between. The CDR3 bases are TGCGCCAGCAGCGATACAGGGAAAGAGACCCAGTACTTC. Translating it yields CASSDTGKETQYF.

This clonotype came up a few times. The chain has TRBV29-1 and TRBJ2-1; the D gene is possibly TRBD2 (7 bases). The V gene's germline CDR1 is SQVTM and CDR2 ANQGSEA. The CDR3 runs 13 residues. Trimming stripped 1 base from V and 10 bases from J, with 14 bases between. The CDR3 reads CSVEGGGLSEQFF. The CDR3 bases are TGCAGCGTTGAAGGCGGGGGCCTTTCGGAGCAGTTCTTC.

The gene calls are TRBV25-1 and TRBJ2-4; 8 bases map to TRBD1. Trimming took 4 bases from V and 1 from J; bases not matched to a gene: 3. This CDR3 is built from 15 residues. Germline loops: CDR1 MGHDK, CDR2 SYGVNS. The CDR3 nucleotides read TGTGCCAGCAGTGCCCAGGGGGCGGCCAAAAACATTCAGTACTTC. Its translation: CASSAQGAAKNIQYF.

Only a few counts were recorded for this clonotype. The chain uses TRBV20-1 and TRBJ2-7, with D perhaps matching TRBD1 (6 bases). The CDR3 consists of 16 residues. Trimming left V 6 bases short and J 0 bases short, with 21 bases between. In germline, CDR1 is DFQATT, CDR2 SNEGSKA (reference sequence). CDR3 nucleotide sequence: TGCAGTGCAATATCGTCTCAGGGGTCTCGCTCCTACGAGCAGTACTTC. Translating it yields CSAISSQGSRSYEQYF.

This chain links TRBV28 with TRBJ2-7; the D gene could be TRBD1 or TRBD2 (6 bases each). Germline values: CDR1 MDHEN, CDR2 SYDVKM. The CDR3 contains 15 residues. Trimming took off 4 bases at V and 2 bases at J, with 15 bases between the two ends. CDR3 coding DNA: TGTGCCAGCAGTTCCCCGGAGGGACATGCCTACGAGCAGTACTTC. The encoded protein is CASSSPEGHAYEQYF. Using reference TRBV28 and TRBJ2-7 for the parts outside the CDR3, the full variable domain is DVKVTQSSRYLVKRTGEKVFLECVQDMDHENMFWYRQDPGLGLRLIYFSYDVKMKEKGDIPEGYSVSREKKERFSLILESASTNQTSMYLCASSSPEGHAYEQYFGPGTRLTVT.

This clonotype has only a few counts. The chain has TRBV24-1 and TRBJ2-7; D uncertain. This CDR3 region has 13 residues. The ends were cut back, 3 bases at V and 5 bases at J, with 10 bases in the middle. Per germline, CDR1 KGHDR and CDR2 SFDVKD. The CDR3: CATSDPPEHEQYF. The CDR3, as DNA: TGTGCCACCAGTGATCCTCCCGAACACGAGCAGTACTTC.

CDR3 loop: CASSLMGPYGYEQYF. CDR3 nucleotide sequence: TGTGCCAGCAGCTTAATGGGACCCTACGGGTACGAGCAGTACTTC. This chain links TRBV7-9 with TRBJ2-7; either TRBD1 or TRBD2 may supply D (5 bases each). From germline, CDR1 is SEHNR and CDR2 FQNEAQ (reference sequence). V was cut by 2 bases and J by 4 bases, with 15 bases left in between. The CDR3 runs 15 residues. Drawing the rest from reference TRBV7-9 and TRBJ2-7, the complete variable domain is DTGVSQNPRHKITKRGQNVTFRCDPISEHNRLYWYRQTLGQGPEFLTYFQNEAQLEKSRLLSDRFSAERPKGSFSTLEIQRTEQGDSAMYLCASSLMGPYGYEQYFGPGTRLTVT.

The table lists this clonotype with a few counts. This chain uses TRBV7-3 with TRBJ2-7; D remains unclear. V was shortened by 4 bases and J by 2 bases, with 12 bases between the two germline ends. Germline V CDR1 and CDR2: SGHTA, FQGTGA. The CDR3 is made up of 14 amino acids. In nucleotides, the CDR3 is TGTGCCAGCAGCTCCCCCTCAGACCCCTACGAGCAGTACTTC. This translates into CASSSPSDPYEQYF.

This clonotype was picked up a small number of times. The rearrangement links TRBV5-1 to TRBJ2-7; D could derive from TRBD1 or TRBD2 (5 bases each). The CDR3 covers 14 residues. The germline V and J ends were trimmed by 4 bases and 6 bases, with 17 bases remaining between them. The germline V gene has CDR1 SGHRS and CDR2 YFSETQ. CDR3: CASSPLGVTGEQYF. The CDR3 DNA reads as TGCGCCAGCAGCCCACTGGGGGTAACCGGCGAGCAGTACTTC.

The rearrangement links TRBV7-2 to TRBJ2-7, with 10 bases identical to TRBD2. In germline, CDR1 is SGHTA, CDR2 FQGNSA. The CDR3 runs 15 residues. With V trimmed by 3 bases and J by 3 bases, 5 bases remained unmatched. Here the CDR3 reads CASSFEAGGLYEQYF. The DNA of the CDR3 is TGTGCCAGCAGCTTTGAAGCGGGGGGGCTCTACGAGCAGTACTTC. Full variable domain (remainder filled in from reference TRBV7-2 and TRBJ2-7): GAGVSQSPSNKVTEKGKDVELRCDPISGHTALYWYRQSLGQGLEFLIYFQGNSAPDKSGLPSDRFSAERTGGSVSTLTIQRTQQEDSAVYLCASSFEAGGLYEQYFGPGTRLTVT.

The rearrangement joins TRBV20-1 to TRBJ2-2, with D hard to call. V gave up 6 bases and J gave up 0 bases, with 14 bases separating them. The CDR3 sequence is 15 residues long. CDR1 DFQATT and CDR2 SNEGSKA come from the germline V gene (reference sequence). The CDR3 is CSAPPRGPNTGELFF. The DNA for the CDR3 is TGCAGTGCCCCACCGCGAGGCCCGAACACCGGGGAGCTGTTTTTT.

The sample holds a few counts of this clonotype. The V call is TRBV24-1, the J call TRBJ2-3, with D possibly TRBD2 on 6 matching bases. The CDR3 runs to 15 residues. Germline V CDR1 and CDR2: KGHDR, SFDVKD. The V end lost 3 bases, the J end lost 0 bases, and 9 bases lay between the germline ends. The CDR3 DNA sequence: TGTGCCACCAGTGATCGGACTAAAAGCACAGATACGCAGTATTTT. Its protein product is CATSDRTKSTDTQYF.

As concerns this clonotype: The junction does not match germline at one end; this may be a read error. The chain employs TRBV7-7 and TRBJ2-7; D is possibly TRBD2 (6 bases). This CDR3 has 15 residues. In germline, CDR1 is SSHAT, CDR2 FNYEAQ (reference sequence). CDR3 DNA sequence: TGTGCTAGCAGCTTACATCGGGCGGGGACCTACGAGCAGTACTTC. Residues: CASSLHRAGTYEQYF.

The J gene is TRBJ2-3, the V gene TRBV15, with 10 bases lining up with TRBD1. Per the germline V gene, CDR1 is LNHNV and CDR2 is YYDKDF (reference sequence). CDR3 length equals 16 residues. J gave up 2 bases and V 1 base, and 3 bases lay outside the gene matches. CDR3 in DNA: TGTGCCACCAGCAGAGCCGGGACAGGGGCCACAGATACGCAGTATTTT. This sequence encodes CATSRAGTGATDTQYF.

CDR3 amino acids: CASSLFTSGGPPYNEQFF. The CDR3, as DNA: TGCGCCAGCAGCTTGTTCACTAGCGGGGGGCCACCCTACAATGAGCAGTTCTTC. The V and J genes are TRBV5-1 and TRBJ2-1; 12 nucleotides align to TRBD2. CDR3 length: 18 residues. CDR1 and CDR2 (germline): SGHRS, YFSETQ. V dropped 1 base and J dropped 2; count of bases not matched to a gene: 7.

J is TRBJ2-7 and V is TRBV5-1, with 9 bases matching TRBD2. CDR3 length equals 15 residues. V shed 0 bases, J shed 6 bases, and the junction held 7 bases outside the gene matches. From germline, CDR1 is SGHRS and CDR2 YFSETQ. CDR3 nucleotide sequence: TGCGCCAGCAGCTTGGCTCCTAGCGGGAACGGCGAGCAGTACTTC. Encoded protein: CASSLAPSGNGEQYF.

The rearrangement uses TRBV29-1 and TRBJ2-6; 7 bases line up with TRBD2. The CDR3 loop spans 14 amino acids. After removal of 5 bases from V and 1 base from J, the junction contained 2 bases not matched to a gene. Germline CDR1 and CDR2: SQVTM and ANQGSEA. The CDR3 region is CSVLGGSGANVLTF. CDR3 coding DNA: TGCAGCGTTTTGGGGGGGTCTGGGGCCAACGTCCTGACTTTC.

This clonotype has a count of ten or more. The rearrangement links TRBV7-2 to TRBJ2-2; possibly TRBD1 for D (5 bases). Looked up from germline, CDR1 is SGHTA and CDR2 is FQGNSA. Trimming cost V 1 base and J 6 bases, with 12 bases left between them. This CDR3 contains 15 residues. DNA of the CDR3: TGTGCCAGCAGCTTAGAATCAGGGTGGGCCGGGGAGCTGTTTTTT. Amino acids: CASSLESGWAGELFF.

This clonotype was observed at least ten times. V is TRBV7-9 and J is TRBJ1-6; D unresolved. Germline CDR1 is SEHNR and CDR2 is FQNEAQ (reference sequence). The CDR3 sequence is 13 residues long. With 4 bases removed from V and 10 bases from J, the gap between germline ends came to 11 bases. CDR3 region: CASSSGGQSPLHF. The CDR3 nucleotides are TGTGCCAGCAGCTCCGGAGGGCAATCACCCCTCCACTTT. Together with reference TRBV7-9 and TRBJ1-6, the CDR3 gives the full variable domain: DTGVSQNPRHKITKRGQNVTFRCDPISEHNRLYWYRQTLGQGPEFLTYFQNEAQLEKSRLLSDRFSAERPKGSFSTLEIQRTEQGDSAMYLCASSSGGQSPLHFGNGTRLTVT.

This clonotype appeared a few times. The CDR3 DNA follows: TGTGCCAGCAGCTCTGGGGACAGGGGATTCGGGGAGCTGTTTTTT. Protein: CASSSGDRGFGELFF. The genes are TRBV7-9 and TRBJ2-2; 10 bases line up with TRBD1. The CDR3 covers 15 residues. Germline V gene lookup returns CDR1 SEHNR and CDR2 FQNEAQ (reference sequence). V lost 4 bases, J lost 7 bases, and 6 bases stayed unmatched.

This clonotype turned up a few times. CDR3 in amino acids: CASSSSFRFTDTQYF. CDR3 nucleotides: TGTGCCAGCAGTTCAAGTTTCAGGTTCACAGATACGCAGTATTTT. The genes are TRBV12-3 or TRBV12-4 and TRBJ2-3, with D unclear. This CDR3 spans 15 amino acids. Trimming removed 4 bases at V and 2 bases at J, with 13 bases between.

This clonotype was observed many times. The J gene is TRBJ2-2, the V gene TRBV29-1; D is unresolved. Germline V gives CDR1 SQVTM, CDR2 ANQGSEA. Trimming took off 3 bases at V and 8 bases at J, with 13 bases between the two ends. CDR3 length equals 13 residues. CDR3 loop: CSVDSAGPGELFF. The CDR3, as DNA: TGCAGCGTTGATAGTGCAGGCCCAGGGGAGCTGTTTTTT.

This clonotype was picked up many times. This chain joins TRBV7-3 and TRBJ1-1; D possibly corresponds to TRBD1 (5 bases). Germline V gives CDR1 SGHTA, CDR2 FQGTGA. The CDR3 sequence is 13 residues long. The V end lost 0 bases, the J end lost 3 bases, and 5 bases lay between the germline ends. CDR3 DNA sequence: TGTGCCAGCAGCTTAACCAGGGACACTGAAGCTTTCTTT. Its protein is CASSLTRDTEAFF.

This clonotype was seen a handful of times. CDR3 sequence: CSASAQGLAGVSEQFF. DNA for the CDR3: TGCAGTGCTAGCGCCCAGGGACTAGCGGGAGTAAGTGAGCAGTTCTTC. The V call is TRBV20-1, the J call TRBJ2-1; the match to TRBD2 covers 14 bases. This CDR3 contains 16 residues. Germline V gene lookup returns CDR1 DFQATT and CDR2 SNEGSKA (reference sequence). Trimming cost V 3 bases and J 9 bases; bases outside gene matches: 10.

V gene TRBV15 combines with J gene TRBJ2-4, with D possibly being TRBD1 (7 bases). With 0 bases removed from V and 0 bases from J, the gap between germline ends came to 27 bases. This CDR3 is 22 amino acids long. The germline V gene has CDR1 LNHNV and CDR2 YYDKDF (reference sequence). The CDR3 reads CATSRDPRGNRGVLGAKNIQYF. The CDR3 DNA reads TGTGCCACCAGCAGAGATCCCCGGGGGAACAGGGGAGTTCTTGGAGCCAAAAACATTCAGTACTTC.

Here the CDR3 reads CASSVAPGGLAGGNEQFF. The CDR3 DNA reads TGTGCCAGCAGCGTAGCTCCAGGGGGTCTAGCGGGAGGCAATGAGCAGTTCTTC. This sequence joins TRBV9 and TRBJ2-1, with 11 nucleotides matching TRBD2. This CDR3 has 18 residues. Germline V CDR1 and CDR2: SGDLS, YYNGEE. Trimming at V came to 0 bases and at J to 6 bases, leaving 11 bases not matched to a gene. Using reference TRBV9 and TRBJ2-1 for the parts outside the CDR3, the full variable domain is DSGVTQTPKHLITATGQRVTLRCSPRSGDLSVYWYQQSLDQGLQFLIQYYNGEERAKGNILERFSAQQFPDLHSELNLSSLELGDSALYFCASSVAPGGLAGGNEQFFGPGTRLTVL.

The chain links TRBV12-5 to TRBJ1-2; 8 bases are shared with TRBD1. V lost 4 bases and J lost 4; bases outside the gene matches: 8. The germline V gene has CDR1 LGHNT and CDR2 FRNRAP. The CDR3 is made up of 15 amino acids. CDR3 bases: TGTGCTAGTGGTTCCGGACAGGGTTCAGGCTATGGCTACACCTTC. It translates to CASGSGQGSGYGYTF.

The chain is built from TRBV5-6 and TRBJ2-1; D might be TRBD1 (7 bases). Trimming pared 3 bases from V and 16 bases from J, leaving 20 bases between. The CDR3 extends over 13 amino acids. Germline CDR1 and CDR2: SGHDT and YYEEEE. CDR3 region: CASSSRQGTGEFF. The CDR3 coding sequence is TGTGCCAGCAGCTCACGACAGGGCACGGGGGAATTCTTC.

This clonotype was counted only a few times. The chain is built from TRBV12-3 or TRBV12-4 and TRBJ1-2; 10 bases align to TRBD1. This CDR3 contains 14 residues. Trimming at V came to 3 bases and at J to 6 bases, leaving 4 bases not matched to a gene. CDR3 nucleotide sequence: TGTGCCAGCAGTTTCCGTGGGACAGGGGATGGCTACACCTTC. Its protein product is CASSFRGTGDGYTF.